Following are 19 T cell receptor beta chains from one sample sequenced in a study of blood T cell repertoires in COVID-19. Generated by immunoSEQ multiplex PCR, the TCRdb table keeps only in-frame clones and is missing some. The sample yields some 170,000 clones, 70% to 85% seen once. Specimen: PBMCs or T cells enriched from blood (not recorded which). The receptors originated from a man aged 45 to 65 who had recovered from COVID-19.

The CDR3 DNA reads TGTGCCAGCAGCCGACAGGGATGGAACACCTTC. Protein product: CASSRQGWNTF. The chain recombines TRBV3-1 (or the pseudogene TRBV3-2) with TRBJ1-2, with 7 bases matching TRBD1. Germline V gives CDR1 LGHDT, CDR2 YNNKEL (reference sequence). V lost 4 bases to trimming and J lost 12 bases; unmatched junction nucleotides: 5. The CDR3 covers 11 residues.

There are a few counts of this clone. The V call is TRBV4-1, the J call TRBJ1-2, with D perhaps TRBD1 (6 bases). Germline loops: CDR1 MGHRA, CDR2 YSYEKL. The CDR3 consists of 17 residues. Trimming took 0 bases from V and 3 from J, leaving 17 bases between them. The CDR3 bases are TGCGCCAGCAGCCAAGACCGGACCGGACAGATGGACTATGGCTACACCTTC. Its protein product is CASSQDRTGQMDYGYTF.

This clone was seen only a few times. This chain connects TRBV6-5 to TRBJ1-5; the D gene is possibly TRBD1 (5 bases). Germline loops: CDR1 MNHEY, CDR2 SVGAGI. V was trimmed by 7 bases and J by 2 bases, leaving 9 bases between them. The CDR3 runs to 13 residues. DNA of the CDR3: TGTGCCAGCAACGGGGGAGGCAATCAGCCCCAGCATTTT. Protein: CASNGGGNQPQHF.

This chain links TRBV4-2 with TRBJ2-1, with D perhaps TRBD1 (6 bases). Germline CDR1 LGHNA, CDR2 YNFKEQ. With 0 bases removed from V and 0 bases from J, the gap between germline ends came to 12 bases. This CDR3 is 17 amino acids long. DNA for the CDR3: TGTGCCAGCAGCCAAGAAGGGTACAGGGCCTCCTACAATGAGCAGTTCTTC. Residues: CASSQEGYRASYNEQFF.

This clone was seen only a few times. The CDR3 coding sequence is TGTGCCAGCAGCCAAGATCGAGGCGGGCGACGGTTCTTC. This sequence encodes CASSQDRGGRRFF. The genes are TRBV4-2 and TRBJ2-1, with D maybe TRBD2 (5 bases). Germline V gives CDR1 LGHNA, CDR2 YNFKEQ. V was trimmed by 0 bases and J by 15 bases, leaving 15 bases between them. The CDR3 spans 13 residues.

The CDR3 is CASSYSSAASSYNSPLHF. CDR3 sequence (DNA): TGTGCCAGCAGTTACTCGTCGGCAGCTAGCTCCTATAATTCACCCCTCCACTTT. V gene TRBV6-2 or TRBV6-3 combines with J gene TRBJ1-6, with D hard to call. V dropped 0 bases and J dropped 0 bases, with 12 bases sitting between them. This CDR3 comprises 18 residues. The germline gives CDR1 MNHEY, CDR2 SVGEGT.

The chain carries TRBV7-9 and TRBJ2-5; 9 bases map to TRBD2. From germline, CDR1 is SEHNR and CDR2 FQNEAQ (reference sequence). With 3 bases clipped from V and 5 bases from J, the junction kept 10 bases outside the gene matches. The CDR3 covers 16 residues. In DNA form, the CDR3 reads TGTGCCAGCAGCTTTGCGGGGGGGCCGAATGGGGAGACCCAGTACTTC. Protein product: CASSFAGGPNGETQYF.

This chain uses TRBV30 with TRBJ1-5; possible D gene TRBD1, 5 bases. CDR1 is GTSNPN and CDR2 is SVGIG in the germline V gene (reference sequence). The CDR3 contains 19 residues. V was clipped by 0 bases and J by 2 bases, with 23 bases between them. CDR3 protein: CAWSVTRTYDLVGNQPQHF. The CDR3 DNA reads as TGTGCCTGGAGTGTAACCCGGACATATGATCTGGTGGGCAATCAGCCCCAGCATTTT.

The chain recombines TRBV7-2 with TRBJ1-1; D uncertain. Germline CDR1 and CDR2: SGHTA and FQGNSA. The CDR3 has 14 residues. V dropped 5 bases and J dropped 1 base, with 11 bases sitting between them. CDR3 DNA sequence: TGTGCCAGCAGCGGGCACTCCAAGAACACTGAAGCTTTCTTT. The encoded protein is CASSGHSKNTEAFF. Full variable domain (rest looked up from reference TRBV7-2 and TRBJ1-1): GAGVSQSPSNKVTEKGKDVELRCDPISGHTALYWYRQSLGQGLEFLIYFQGNSAPDKSGLPSDRFSAERTGGSVSTLTIQRTQQEDSAVYLCASSGHSKNTEAFFGQGTRLTVV.

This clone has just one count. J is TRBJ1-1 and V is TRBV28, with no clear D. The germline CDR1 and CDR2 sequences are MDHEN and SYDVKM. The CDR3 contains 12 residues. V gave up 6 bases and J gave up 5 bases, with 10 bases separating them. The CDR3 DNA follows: TGTGCCAGCAGACAATTACAGACTGAAGCTTTCTTT. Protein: CASRQLQTEAFF.

CDR3 loop: CASSQDTLAGGPLDTQYF. Here the CDR3 DNA reads TGCGCCAGCAGCCAAGATACGCTAGCGGGGGGGCCTTTAGATACGCAGTATTTT. The chain combines TRBV4-1 with TRBJ2-3; 12 bases are a match to TRBD2. This CDR3 has 18 residues. In germline, CDR1 is MGHRA, CDR2 YSYEKL. Trimming at V came to 0 bases and at J to 5 bases, leaving 9 bases not matched to a gene.

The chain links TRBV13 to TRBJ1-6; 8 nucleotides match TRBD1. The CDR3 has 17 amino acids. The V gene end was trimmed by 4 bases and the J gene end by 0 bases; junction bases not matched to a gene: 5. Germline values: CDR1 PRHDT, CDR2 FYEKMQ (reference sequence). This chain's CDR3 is CASSSQGQGSYNSPLHF. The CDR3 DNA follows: TGTGCCAGCAGCTCCCAAGGACAGGGCTCCTATAATTCACCCCTCCACTTT.

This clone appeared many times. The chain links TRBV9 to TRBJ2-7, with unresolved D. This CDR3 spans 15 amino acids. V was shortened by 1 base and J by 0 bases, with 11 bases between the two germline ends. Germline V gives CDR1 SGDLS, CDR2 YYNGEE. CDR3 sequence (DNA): TGTGCCAGCAGCGTACGTCGACACTGCTCCTACGAGCAGTACTTC. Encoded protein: CASSVRRHCSYEQYF. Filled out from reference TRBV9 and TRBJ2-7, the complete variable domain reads DSGVTQTPKHLITATGQRVTLRCSPRSGDLSVYWYQQSLDQGLQFLIQYYNGEERAKGNILERFSAQQFPDLHSELNLSSLELGDSALYFCASSVRRHCSYEQYFGPGTRLTVT.

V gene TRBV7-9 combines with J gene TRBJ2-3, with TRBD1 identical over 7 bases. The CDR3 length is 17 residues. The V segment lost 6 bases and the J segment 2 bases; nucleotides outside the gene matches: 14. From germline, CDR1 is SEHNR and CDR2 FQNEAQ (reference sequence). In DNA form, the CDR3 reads TGTGCCAGCAGGGGGATTCCGGGACAGTCCTTCACAGATACGCAGTATTTT. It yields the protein CASRGIPGQSFTDTQYF.

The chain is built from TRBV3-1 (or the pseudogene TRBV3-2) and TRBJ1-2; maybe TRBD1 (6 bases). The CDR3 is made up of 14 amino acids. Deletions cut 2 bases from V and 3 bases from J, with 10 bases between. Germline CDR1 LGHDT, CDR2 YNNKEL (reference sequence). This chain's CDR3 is CASSQLQGHYGYTF. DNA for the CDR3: TGTGCCAGCAGCCAACTCCAGGGGCACTATGGCTACACCTTC.

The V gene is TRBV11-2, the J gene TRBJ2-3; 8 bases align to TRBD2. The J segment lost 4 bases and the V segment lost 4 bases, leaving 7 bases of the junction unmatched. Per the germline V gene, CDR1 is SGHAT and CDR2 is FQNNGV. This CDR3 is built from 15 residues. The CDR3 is CASSSPGGPADTQYF. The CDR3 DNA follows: TGTGCCAGCAGCTCCCCGGGGGGGCCGGCAGATACGCAGTATTTT.

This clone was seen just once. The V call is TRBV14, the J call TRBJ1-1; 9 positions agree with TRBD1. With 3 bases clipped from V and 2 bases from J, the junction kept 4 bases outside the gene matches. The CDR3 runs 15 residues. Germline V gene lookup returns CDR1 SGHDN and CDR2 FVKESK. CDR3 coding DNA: TGTGCCAGCAGCCACCTACAGGGGGCCAACACTGAAGCTTTCTTT. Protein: CASSHLQGANTEAFF. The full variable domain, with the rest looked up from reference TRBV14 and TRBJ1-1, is EAGVTQFPSHSVIEKGQTVTLRCDPISGHDNLYWYRRVMGKEIKFLLHFVKESKQDESGMPNNRFLAERTGGTYSTLKVQPAELEDSGVYFCASSHLQGANTEAFFGQGTRLTVV.

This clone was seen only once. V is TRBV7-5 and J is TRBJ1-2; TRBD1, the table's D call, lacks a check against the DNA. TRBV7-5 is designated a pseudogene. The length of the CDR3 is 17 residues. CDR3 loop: CVRSSPGTGDMKHGYTF. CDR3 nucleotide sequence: TGTGTCAGAAGCTCCCCCGGGACAGGGGATATGAAACATGGCTACACCTTC.

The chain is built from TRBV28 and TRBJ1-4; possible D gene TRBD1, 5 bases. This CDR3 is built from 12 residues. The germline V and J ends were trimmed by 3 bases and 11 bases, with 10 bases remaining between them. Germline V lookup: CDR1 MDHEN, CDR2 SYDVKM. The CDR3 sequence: CASSLGGSKLFF. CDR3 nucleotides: TGTGCCAGCAGTTTGGGGGGATCGAAACTGTTTTTT.